Following are 20 T cell receptor beta chains from one sample sequenced in a study of T-cell memory formation after mild COVID-19. TCRdb used MiXCR to reprocess the 5' RACE reads, holding one entry per CDR3 protein. The sample has a few hundred thousand distinct CDR3 sequences, roughly 21% seen once. Sequenced sample: PBMCs or a T cell subset sorted from them (not recorded which). The receptors shown here come from an adult woman who had mild COVID-19 (a few samples of this study predate the infection). Cell type and time point are not known.

This chain links TRBV12-3 or TRBV12-4 with TRBJ1-2; no definite D call. Deletions cut 2 bases from V and 7 bases from J, with 11 bases between. This CDR3 has 13 residues. The CDR3 is CASSLWVMGGYTF. In nucleotides, the CDR3 is TGTGCCAGCAGTTTATGGGTCATGGGTGGCTACACCTTC.

The table lists this clonotype with many counts. The chain employs TRBV6-2 or TRBV6-3 and TRBJ1-1; D unresolved. CDR1 MNHEY and CDR2 SVGEGT come from the germline V gene. The CDR3 extends over 12 amino acids. V dropped 6 bases and J dropped 1 base, with 6 bases sitting between them. The CDR3 loop reads CASSRGNTEAFF. CDR3 sequence (DNA): TGTGCCAGCAGCCGAGGGAACACTGAAGCTTTCTTT.

The chain has TRBV19 and TRBJ1-1; 8 nucleotides align to TRBD1. The germline V gene has CDR1 LNHDA and CDR2 SQIVND (reference sequence). Trimming cost V 3 bases and J 10 bases; bases outside gene matches: 7. The CDR3 has 13 amino acids. DNA for the CDR3: TGTGCCAGTAGTATGTCGGACAGGGAGATAGCTTTCTTT. It is translated as CASSMSDREIAFF. Filled out from reference TRBV19 and TRBJ1-1, the complete variable domain reads DGGITQSPKYLFRKEGQNVTLSCEQNLNHDAMYWYRQDPGQGLRLIYYSQIVNDFQKGDIAEGYSVSREKKESFPLTVTSAQKNPTAFYLCASSMSDREIAFFGQGTRLTVV.

V gene TRBV10-3 combines with J gene TRBJ2-7; possible D gene TRBD1, 5 bases. The length of the CDR3 is 14 residues. Trimming cost V 5 bases and J 5 bases, with 16 bases left between them. The germline V gene has CDR1 ENHRY and CDR2 SYGVKD. CDR3 DNA sequence: TGTGCCATCAGTCCAGGACATCTCCAACACGAGCAGTACTTC. Translation: CAISPGHLQHEQYF.

The chain recombines TRBV24-1 with TRBJ2-1; 8 nucleotides align to TRBD2. CDR3 length: 16 amino acids. V lost 0 bases to trimming and J lost 1 base; unmatched junction nucleotides: 1. Germline V gives CDR1 KGHDR, CDR2 SFDVKD. For the CDR3, the DNA is TGTGCCACCAGTGATTTGGGCGGGGGGTCCTACAATGAGCAGTTCTTC. It codes for CATSDLGGGSYNEQFF.

This clonotype was observed a few times. The chain has TRBV7-6 and TRBJ1-5; no clear D. Germline V CDR1 and CDR2: SGHVS, FNYEAQ. The CDR3 extends over 16 amino acids. Trimming pared 5 bases from V and 3 bases from J, leaving 17 bases between. CDR3 in amino acids: CASSRDPEHNNQPQHF. The CDR3 DNA follows: TGTGCCAGCAGCCGCGACCCGGAACATAACAATCAGCCCCAGCATTTT. The full variable domain, in which reference TRBV7-6 and TRBJ1-5 provide the parts outside the CDR3, is GAGVSQSPRYKVTKRGQDVALRCDPISGHVSLYWYRQALGQGPEFLTYFNYEAQQDKSGLPNDRFSAERPEGSISTLTIQRTEQRDSAMYRCASSRDPEHNNQPQHFGDGTRLSIL.

This clonotype was counted between two and nine times. The chain has TRBV11-2 and TRBJ2-3; weak D call: TRBD1 (6 bases). Germline V CDR1 and CDR2: SGHAT, FQNNGV. CDR3 length: 15 residues. Trimming took 0 bases from V and 0 from J, leaving 7 bases between them. DNA for the CDR3: TGTGCCAGCAGCTTAGACAGGGGTAGCACAGATACGCAGTATTTT. Amino acids: CASSLDRGSTDTQYF. The full variable domain, rest sourced from reference TRBV11-2 and TRBJ2-3, is EAGVAQSPRYKIIEKRQSVAFWCNPISGHATLYWYQQILGQGPKLLIQFQNNGVVDDSQLPKDRFSAERLKGVDSTLKIQPAKLEDSAVYLCASSLDRGSTDTQYFGPGTRLTVL.

V gene TRBV6-1 combines with J gene TRBJ1-5; D ambiguous. Germline V gene sequence: CDR1 MNHNS, CDR2 SASEGT. V was trimmed by 3 bases and J by 7 bases, leaving 7 bases between them. The CDR3 length is 12 residues. The CDR3 nucleotides read TGTGCCAGCAGTGACGGGCAGCAGCCCCAGCATTTT. It yields the protein CASSDGQQPQHF.

The rearrangement uses TRBV5-1 and TRBJ2-6; TRBD1 might be the D (8 bases). Germline V gene sequence: CDR1 SGHRS, CDR2 YFSETQ. CDR3 size: 18 residues. V was trimmed by 5 bases and J by 0 bases, leaving 18 bases between them. The CDR3 region has the DNA TGCGCCAGCAGGCCGGGGGGACAGGAGAGCTCTGGGGCCAACGTCCTGACTTTC. It codes for CASRPGGQESSGANVLTF.

CDR3 sequence reads: CASSPPQGARDEQYF. CDR3 nucleotides: TGTGCCAGCTCACCTCCCCAGGGGGCCAGGGACGAGCAGTACTTC. This chain uses TRBV18 with TRBJ2-7; 8 bases align to TRBD1. CDR3 length: 15 residues. The V segment lost 3 bases and the J segment 5 bases; nucleotides outside the gene matches: 9. Germline values: CDR1 KGHSH, CDR2 LQKENI. Filled out from reference TRBV18 and TRBJ2-7, the complete variable domain reads NAGVMQNPRHLVRRRGQEARLRCSPMKGHSHVYWYRQLPEEGLKFMVYLQKENIIDESGMPKERFSAEFPKEGPSILRIQQVVRGDSAAYFCASSPPQGARDEQYFGPGTRLTVT.

The J gene is TRBJ1-2, the V gene TRBV27; D call uncertain. Germline V gene data show CDR1 as MNHEY and CDR2 as SMNVEV (reference sequence). V was pared by 6 bases and J by 8 bases, with 22 bases between. The CDR3 sequence is 15 residues long. CDR3 residues: CASSPARVAPGGYTF. The CDR3 DNA reads as TGTGCCAGCAGCCCTGCCCGGGTTGCCCCGGGGGGCTACACCTTC.

The J gene is TRBJ2-1, the V gene TRBV11-3; 7 bases map to TRBD2. Germline loops: CDR1 SGHNT, CDR2 YENEEA. V dropped 7 bases and J dropped 0; count of bases not matched to a gene: 6. The CDR3 totals 15 residues. CDR3 sequence: CASNPSGSSYNEQFF. CDR3 sequence (DNA): TGTGCCAGCAACCCTAGCGGTAGCTCCTACAATGAGCAGTTCTTC.

The chain carries TRBV11-3 and TRBJ2-5; 7 bases fit TRBD1. Germline CDR1 is SGHNT and CDR2 is YENEEA. The CDR3 length is 14 residues. V lost 3 bases and J lost 5; bases outside the gene matches: 6. The CDR3 DNA reads as TGTGCCAGCAGCTTCGAGGGGGCTTTGGAGACCCAGTACTTC. Translated, it gives CASSFEGALETQYF. Filled out from reference TRBV11-3 and TRBJ2-5, the complete variable domain reads EAGVVQSPRYKIIEKKQPVAFWCNPISGHNTLYWYLQNLGQGPELLIRYENEEAVDDSQLPKDRFSAERLKGVDSTLKIQPAELGDSAVYLCASSFEGALETQYFGPGTRLLVL.

This clonotype has only a few counts. The chain uses TRBV24-1 and TRBJ2-1, with D uncertain. Per the germline V gene, CDR1 is KGHDR and CDR2 is SFDVKD. Trimming pared 4 bases from V and 3 bases from J, leaving 6 bases between. CDR3 length: 13 residues. The CDR3 region has the DNA TGTGCCACCAGTGACTCGCACTACAATGAGCAGTTCTTC. Amino acids: CATSDSHYNEQFF.

In its sample, this clonotype was seen a few times. The chain employs TRBV5-1 and TRBJ2-2, with D hard to call. The CDR3 contains 14 residues. Germline V CDR1 and CDR2: SGHRS, YFSETQ. V lost 0 bases to trimming and J lost 6 bases, with 9 bases between them. In DNA, the CDR3 is TGCGCCAGCAGCTTGGGTCCCCAGGCCGGGGAGCTGTTTTTT. Translation gives CASSLGPQAGELFF.

The chain has TRBV4-2 and TRBJ2-2; tentative D call: TRBD2 (6 bases). The CDR3 contains 19 residues. Deletions cut 3 bases from V and 4 bases from J, with 24 bases between. Germline V lookup: CDR1 LGHNA, CDR2 YNFKEQ. The CDR3 loop reads CASSQGPPGLGLSTGELFF. The DNA of the CDR3 is TGTGCCAGCAGCCAGGGTCCTCCGGGACTGGGTCTGAGCACCGGGGAGCTGTTTTTT.

This clonotype was seen a handful of times. The V and J genes are TRBV12-3 or TRBV12-4 and TRBJ1-2, with TRBD1 matching over 7 bases. This CDR3 comprises 14 residues. V was pared by 7 bases and J by 7 bases, with 12 bases of the junction left unmatched. DNA for the CDR3: TGTGCCAGCAATTCCCAGGGGGGCGGAGGTGGCTACACCTTC. This sequence encodes CASNSQGGGGGYTF.

The chain recombines TRBV7-9 with TRBJ2-7; TRBD2 aligns across 7 bases. J was trimmed by 5 bases and V by 5 bases; bases with no gene match: 12. Germline-derived CDR1 and CDR2 are SEHNR and FQNEAQ (reference sequence). The CDR3 runs to 15 residues. CDR3 nucleotide sequence: TGTGCCAGCAGCCCGAGCGGGACGGCCGTGGACGAGCAGTACTTC. This encodes CASSPSGTAVDEQYF.

This clonotype was counted a few times. The chain links TRBV9 to TRBJ2-4; no clear D gene. V gave up 0 bases and J gave up 1 base, with 5 bases separating them. This CDR3 has 14 amino acids. Germline CDR1 reads SGDLS; CDR2 reads YYNGEE. The CDR3 nucleotides read TGTGCCAGCAGCGTAGCTACGGCCAAAAACATTCAGTACTTC. This codes for CASSVATAKNIQYF.

V and J are TRBV15 and TRBJ2-1; possibly TRBD1 for D (6 bases). Per the germline V gene, CDR1 is LNHNV and CDR2 is YYDKDF (reference sequence). CDR3 length equals 16 residues. V was shortened by 0 bases and J by 4 bases, with 13 bases between the two germline ends. CDR3 DNA sequence: TGTGCCACCAGCAGAGATTCTGACAGGATTTACAATGAGCAGTTCTTC. Translating it yields CATSRDSDRIYNEQFF.